This T cell receptor beta chain was captured by sequencing in a study of OX40 agonist ivuxolimab in advanced cancers. Overall study: Patients with hepatocellular carcinoma, melanoma, renal cell or head and neck cancer made up the dose-escalation patients. Averaging 60 years in age, with a range of roughly 23 to 80, the cohort was 65% to 85% male. Study outcomes and limitations: At doses 0.1 to 3.0 mg/kg, CD4+ and CD8+ clones expanded.

The CDR3 runs to 14 residues. Germline V lookup: CDR1 MNHNY, CDR2 SVGAGI (reference sequence). Trimming cost V 3 bases and J 1 base, with 9 bases left between them. With respect to this clone: Its matching antigen is unknown.

Here immunoSEQ multiplex PCR was the method, and the copy in TCRdb shows in-frame clones only, minus some. The sample contains 10,000 or so clones, about three quarters of which appear only once. This receptor was identified in an adult with an advanced solid tumor such as melanoma, head and neck, liver or kidney cancer. The rearrangement uses TRBV6-6 and TRBJ1-1; a weak D match, TRBD1 (5 bases). This material consisted of CD4+ or CD8+ T cells sorted from blood, taken in a trial of the OX40 agonist ivuxolimab. Here the CDR3 DNA reads TGTGCCAGCAGTTATGTGGGGGAGAACACTGAAGCTTTCTTT. It codes for CASSYVGENTEAFF.